One and the same sample provided the 9 T cell receptor beta chains below, sequenced in a study of T cell responses to AZD1222 COVID-19 vaccine. Generated by immunoSEQ multiplex PCR, the TCRdb table keeps only in-frame clones and is missing some. Found here are more than 50,000 clones, about four fifths of them singletons; the top ten hold around 25%. Sample: peripheral blood, taken on day 0 of MenACWY control vaccination. These receptors were taken from an adult in good health.

A note on this clone: The sample carries other DNA sequences with the same CDR3. The rearrangement uses TRBV7-2 and TRBJ1-5; D might be TRBD1 (5 bases). CDR3 size: 14 residues. From germline, CDR1 is SGHTA and CDR2 FQGNSA. V gave up 1 base and J gave up 4 bases, with 8 bases separating them. The CDR3 DNA sequence: TGTGCCAGCAGCTTAGGGGGGGGTAATCAGCCCCAGCATTTT. This translates into CASSLGGGNQPQHF.

The chain is built from TRBV13 and TRBJ1-6; D remains ambiguous. The ends were cut back, 0 bases at V and 8 bases at J, with 14 bases in the middle. Germline lookup yields CDR1 PRHDT and CDR2 FYEKMQ (reference sequence). This CDR3 is built from 16 residues. CDR3 protein: CASSLGFRRSDSPLHF. The CDR3 DNA is TGTGCCAGCAGCTTAGGATTTCGCAGGTCTGATTCACCCCTCCACTTT.

V is TRBV9 and J is TRBJ2-1; TRBD2 aligns across 8 bases. This CDR3 has 15 residues. J was trimmed by 5 bases and V by 4 bases; bases with no gene match: 8. The V gene's germline CDR1 is SGDLS and CDR2 YYNGEE. The chain's CDR3 is CASSPMLAGNNEQFF. CDR3 DNA sequence: TGTGCCAGCAGCCCGATGCTAGCGGGTAACAATGAGCAGTTCTTC.

This clone has only one observation. The chain links TRBV6-5 to TRBJ2-4; no clear D gene. Germline assignment: CDR1 MNHEY and CDR2 SVGAGI. V lost 0 bases, J lost 9 bases, and 3 bases lay in between. The CDR3 covers 11 residues. DNA of the CDR3: TGTGCCAGCAGTTACTCTGGCATTCAGTACTTC. This codes for CASSYSGIQYF.

The gene calls are TRBV7-3 and TRBJ2-1, with D unclear. Per germline, CDR1 SGHTA and CDR2 FQGTGA. The CDR3 runs 13 residues. The V end was cut by 0 bases, the J end by 8 bases, with 8 bases between. DNA for the CDR3: TGTGCCAGCAGCTTAACGGTCGACCATGAGCAGTTCTTC. It is translated as CASSLTVDHEQFF.

With respect to this clone: A read error is possible here, since a much larger clone lies one base away. Additional DNA sequences in this sample encode the identical CDR3. The CDR3 region has the DNA TGTGCCAGCAGCTTAGGGCGGAACACTGAAGCTTTCTTT. Residues: CASSLGRNTEAFF. The chain links TRBV7-8 to TRBJ1-1, with no clear D. V dropped 1 base and J dropped 1 base, with 4 bases sitting between them. The CDR3 spans 13 residues. The V gene's germline CDR1 is SGHVS and CDR2 FQNEAQ.

This sequence joins TRBV18 and TRBJ1-1; maybe TRBD1 (5 bases). V gave up 6 bases and J gave up 5 bases, with 16 bases separating them. CDR1 is KGHSH and CDR2 is LQKENI in the germline V gene. The CDR3 is 14 residues long. The CDR3 loop reads CASSPAQGITEAFF. CDR3 coding DNA: TGTGCCAGCTCCCCCGCCCAGGGAATAACTGAAGCTTTCTTT.

The chain is built from TRBV28 and TRBJ1-2, with D possibly matching TRBD1 (6 bases). Trimming removed 3 bases from V and 5 bases from J, with 10 bases in between. The CDR3 spans 13 residues. The germline gives CDR1 MDHEN, CDR2 SYDVKM. The CDR3 DNA reads as TGTGCCAGCAGTTTTGACAGGACGTATGGCTACACCTTC. This codes for CASSFDRTYGYTF.

The chain carries TRBV19 and TRBJ1-1; no clear D. The CDR3 spans 13 residues. Germline CDR1 LNHDA, CDR2 SQIVND (reference sequence). The V and J ends lost 7 bases and 0 bases respectively, with 9 bases between them. CDR3 in DNA: TGTGCCAGTAAAGCAGGACTGAACACTGAAGCTTTCTTT. Residues: CASKAGLNTEAFF.